This TCR beta chain was captured by sequencing in a study of CD8 T cells in ankylosing spondylitis. Whole-study results and caveats: Reports say disease-linked clones showed up significantly more in matched ankylosing spondylitis synovial fluid. A CD8+ phenotype characterized the disease-linked clones, which were relatively rare in peripheral blood.

Losses at the gene ends were 4 bases for V and 10 bases for J; bases not matched to a gene: 4. CDR1 and CDR2 from the germline V gene are LGHDT and YNNKEL (reference sequence). The CDR3 spans 12 residues. As to this clonotype: The antigen is unknown.

Scientists made TCR beta libraries using quantitative 5'-RACE with molecular barcodes. Using its own MiXCR run on the 5' RACE reads, TCRdb lists one record per CDR3 protein. The sample includes fewer than 250,000 distinct CDR3 sequences, over 30% seen only once; the top ten take roughly 4.2%. Material for sequencing was blood, either unsorted or a sorted T cell fraction (not recorded which). This clonotype originated in a male donor with ankylosing spondylitis or in good health (not recorded which). The chain combines TRBV3-1 with TRBJ1-1; TRBD1 matches 9 bases. CDR3 protein: CASSPRTGVAFF. The DNA for the CDR3 is TGTGCCAGCAGCCCTCGGACAGGGGTAGCTTTCTTT.